The 14 T cell receptor beta chains in this list originate from one sample, sequenced in a study of shared clonotypes between healthy human individuals. The assay was immunoSEQ multiplex PCR, and TCRdb's table has in-frame clones only and misses some. The sample shows more than 1,200,000 clones, approximately 98.5% of them seen only once. The sequencing sample was made of naive CD4+ T cells sorted from blood. As for subset: CD45RA+ positively selected. The receptors derive from a young man in good health.

The V gene is TRBV19, the J gene TRBJ2-7; D is unclear. This CDR3 region has 13 residues. Trimming stripped 10 bases from V and 7 bases from J, with 20 bases between. CDR1 and CDR2 (germline): LNHDA, SQIVND (reference sequence). The CDR3 region has the DNA TGTGCCACCTCACCGACACCTTTAAGGGAGCAGTACTTC. It specifies CATSPTPLREQYF.

The chain links TRBV6-6 to TRBJ2-5; D is possibly TRBD1 or TRBD2 (6 bases each). The CDR3 is made up of 12 amino acids. Trimming removed 8 bases at V and 3 bases at J, with 10 bases between. Germline lookup yields CDR1 MNHNY and CDR2 SVGAGI (reference sequence). For the CDR3, the DNA is TGTGCCAGCGGGAGGACAGAAGAGACCCAGTACTTC. This translates into CASGRTEETQYF.

This chain links TRBV9 with TRBJ2-5, with D perhaps being TRBD1 or TRBD2 (5 bases each). Germline CDR1 SGDLS, CDR2 YYNGEE. V lost 3 bases and J lost 2, with 14 bases in between. The CDR3 is 15 residues long. The CDR3 reads CASSGRDGGQETQYF. In nucleotides, the CDR3 is TGTGCCAGCAGCGGCCGGGACGGAGGACAAGAGACCCAGTACTTC. Filled out from reference TRBV9 and TRBJ2-5, the complete variable domain reads DSGVTQTPKHLITATGQRVTLRCSPRSGDLSVYWYQQSLDQGLQFLIQYYNGEERAKGNILERFSAQQFPDLHSELNLSSLELGDSALYFCASSGRDGGQETQYFGPGTRLLVL.

The chain joins TRBV15 to TRBJ2-7, with 9 bases aligning to TRBD2. The CDR3 contains 22 residues. V dropped 8 bases and J dropped 0; count of bases not matched to a gene: 29. Germline-derived CDR1 and CDR2 are LNHNV and YYDKDF (reference sequence). CDR3 sequence (DNA): TGTGCCACCTCCATCCCGCCCCAGGTTTCTACTAGCGGGCTTCGGGGCTCCTACGAGCAGTACTTC. It is translated as CATSIPPQVSTSGLRGSYEQYF.

The chain is built from TRBV9 and TRBJ2-7; 13 positions match TRBD2. This CDR3 is built from 15 residues. The V segment lost 4 bases and the J segment 3 bases; nucleotides outside the gene matches: 4. Per the germline V gene, CDR1 is SGDLS and CDR2 is YYNGEE. CDR3 in amino acids: CASSSGLAGDYEQYF. In DNA form, the CDR3 reads TGTGCCAGCAGCAGCGGACTAGCGGGAGACTACGAGCAGTACTTC.

The gene calls are TRBV9 and TRBJ2-1, with 16 bases fitting TRBD2. V gave up 4 bases and J gave up 8 bases; unmatched junction bases: 15. The CDR3 contains 19 residues. The germline V gene has CDR1 SGDLS and CDR2 YYNGEE. The CDR3 loop reads CASSYNQAPGTSGRDEQFF. CDR3 DNA sequence: TGTGCCAGCAGCTACAATCAAGCCCCAGGGACTAGCGGGAGGGATGAGCAGTTCTTC.

For the CDR3, the DNA is TGTGCCAGCAGACTTGTTGGGAACTCGGGCACCGGGGAGCTGTTTTTT. Translated: CASRLVGNSGTGELFF. The chain combines TRBV28 with TRBJ2-2; no reliable D call. The CDR3 covers 16 residues. Germline CDR1 MDHEN, CDR2 SYDVKM. V lost 6 bases, J lost 4 bases, and 18 bases lay in between. The whole variable domain, remainder taken from reference TRBV28 and TRBJ2-2, is DVKVTQSSRYLVKRTGEKVFLECVQDMDHENMFWYRQDPGLGLRLIYFSYDVKMKEKGDIPEGYSVSREKKERFSLILESASTNQTSMYLCASRLVGNSGTGELFFGEGSRLTVL.

This chain joins TRBV7-2 and TRBJ2-3, with no clear D. Germline V gives CDR1 SGHTA, CDR2 FQGNSA. V lost 0 bases and J lost 10, with 5 bases in between. CDR3 length: 11 residues. CDR3 sequence reads: CASSLAPAQYF. CDR3 bases: TGTGCCAGCAGCTTAGCCCCGGCGCAGTATTTT.

On this clone: In the same sample, other DNA sequences code for this CDR3. The chain is built from TRBV10-3 and TRBJ1-2, with TRBD1 matching 7 bases. This CDR3 region has 14 residues. Germline CDR1 ENHRY, CDR2 SYGVKD. V trimming: 0 bases; J trimming: 3 bases; junction bases outside the gene matches: 1. The CDR3 region has the DNA TGTGCCATCAGTGAGTCCAGGGGGGACTATGGCTACACCTTC. This codes for CAISESRGDYGYTF.

The gene calls are TRBV11-2 and TRBJ2-7; D is undetermined. The CDR3 covers 14 residues. From germline, CDR1 is SGHAT and CDR2 FQNNGV. V lost 3 bases and J lost 2, with 11 bases in between. The CDR3 loop is CASSFGLEPYEQYF. In nucleotides, the CDR3 is TGTGCCAGCAGCTTCGGGCTCGAACCCTACGAGCAGTACTTC.

The chain joins TRBV28 to TRBJ2-3; 10 bases fit TRBD2. V lost 6 bases to trimming and J lost 8 bases; unmatched junction nucleotides: 11. The CDR3 consists of 15 residues. Germline V gene sequence: CDR1 MDHEN, CDR2 SYDVKM. The CDR3 region has the DNA TGTGCCAGCAGAAGCCCCCGAGCGGGAGGGTCTACGCAGTATTTT. Translating it yields CASRSPRAGGSTQYF.

The chain is built from TRBV7-6 and TRBJ2-7; D not resolved. This CDR3 comprises 13 residues. V lost 1 base, J lost 5 bases, and 9 bases lay in between. Germline loops: CDR1 SGHVS, CDR2 FNYEAQ. The CDR3 loop is CASSLVSGDEQYF. CDR3 DNA: TGTGCCAGCAGCTTAGTCTCTGGAGACGAGCAGTACTTC. Full variable domain (outside the CDR3, taken from reference TRBV7-6 and TRBJ2-7): GAGVSQSPRYKVTKRGQDVALRCDPISGHVSLYWYRQALGQGPEFLTYFNYEAQQDKSGLPNDRFSAERPEGSISTLTIQRTEQRDSAMYRCASSLVSGDEQYFGPGTRLTVT.

The chain carries TRBV19 and TRBJ2-5; TRBD1 matches 9 bases. The V and J ends lost 6 bases and 4 bases, in that order; junction bases with no gene match: 9. The CDR3 covers 15 residues. Germline CDR1 LNHDA, CDR2 SQIVND (reference sequence). The CDR3 sequence: CASRPGQGYVETQYF. Written as DNA, the CDR3 is TGTGCCAGTAGACCGGGACAGGGTTACGTAGAGACCCAGTACTTC.

About this clone: Other DNA variants within this sample encode the same CDR3. The chain is built from TRBV19 and TRBJ1-2; TRBD1 agrees at 8 bases. The CDR3 length is 13 residues. Germline V gives CDR1 LNHDA, CDR2 SQIVND (reference sequence). V lost 4 bases, J lost 8 bases, and 6 bases stayed unmatched. The CDR3 nucleotides are TGTGCCAGTAGTACACGGACAGGGCTCGGCTACACCTTC. It encodes CASSTRTGLGYTF.